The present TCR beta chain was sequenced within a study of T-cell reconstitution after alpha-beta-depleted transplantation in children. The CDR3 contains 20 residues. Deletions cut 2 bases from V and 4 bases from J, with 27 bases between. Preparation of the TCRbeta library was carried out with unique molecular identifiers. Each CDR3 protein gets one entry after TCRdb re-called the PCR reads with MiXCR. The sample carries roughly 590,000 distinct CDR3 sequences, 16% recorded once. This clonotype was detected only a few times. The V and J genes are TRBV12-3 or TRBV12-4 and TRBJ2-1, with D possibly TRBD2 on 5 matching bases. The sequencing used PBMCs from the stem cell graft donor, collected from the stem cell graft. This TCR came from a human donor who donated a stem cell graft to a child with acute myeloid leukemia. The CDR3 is CASSLTSPDSRVVGYNEQFF. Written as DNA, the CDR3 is TGTGCCAGCAGTTTAACCTCGCCGGACTCCAGAGTAGTGGGGTACAATGAGCAGTTCTTC.